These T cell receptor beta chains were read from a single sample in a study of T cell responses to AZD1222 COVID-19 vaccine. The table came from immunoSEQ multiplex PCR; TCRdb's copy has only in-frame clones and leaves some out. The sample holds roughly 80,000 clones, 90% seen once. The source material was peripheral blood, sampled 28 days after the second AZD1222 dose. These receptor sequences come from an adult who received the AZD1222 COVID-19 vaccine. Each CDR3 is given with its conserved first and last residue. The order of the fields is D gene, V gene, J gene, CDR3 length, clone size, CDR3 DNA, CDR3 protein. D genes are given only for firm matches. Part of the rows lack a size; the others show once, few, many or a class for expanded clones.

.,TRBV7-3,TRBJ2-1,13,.,TGTGCCAGCAGCTTACTCGGTACAGATGAGCAGTTCTTC,CASSLLGTDEQFF
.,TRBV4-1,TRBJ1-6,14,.,TGCGCCAGCAGTTCCGTCAGGGTAGGCTCACCCCTCCACTTT,CASSSVRVGSPLHF
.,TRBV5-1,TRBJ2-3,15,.,TGCGCCACCACCAGGGGGGGCTTGGAGGGAGATACGCAGTATTTT,CATTRGGLEGDTQYF
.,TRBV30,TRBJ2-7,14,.,TGTGCCTGCTTCTCCGGTAGGGGATCCTACGAGCAGTACTTC,CACFSGRGSYEQYF
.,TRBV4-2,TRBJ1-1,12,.,TGTGCCAGCAGCCTAGGGGACACTGAAGCTTTCTTT,CASSLGDTEAFF
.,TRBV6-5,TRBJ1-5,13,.,TGTGCCAGCAGTGACTCCGACAGACAGCCCCAGCATTTT,CASSDSDRQPQHF
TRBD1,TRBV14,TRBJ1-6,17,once,TGTGCCAGCAGCCTAGGGCCCGACAGGGCCTATAATTCACCCCTCCACTTT,CASSLGPDRAYNSPLHF
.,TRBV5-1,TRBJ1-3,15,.,TGCGCCAGCAGCTTCCTCCCATCCTCTGGAAACACCATATATTTT,CASSFLPSSGNTIYF
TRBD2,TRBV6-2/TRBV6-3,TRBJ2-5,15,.,TGTGCCAGCAGTTGGAGTAGCGGGAGGAGCGAGACCCAGTACTTC,CASSWSSGRSETQYF
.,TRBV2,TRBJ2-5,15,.,TGTGCCAGCAGTGAAGGTTCAGGGGGGGAGGAGACCCAGTACTTC,CASSEGSGGEETQYF
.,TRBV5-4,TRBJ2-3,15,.,TGTGCCAGCAGCAACAGGGTTTTGGGCACAGATACGCAGTATTTT,CASSNRVLGTDTQYF
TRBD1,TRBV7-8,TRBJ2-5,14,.,TGTGCCAGCAGCAAAGGGGACAGCCAAGAGACCCAGTACTTC,CASSKGDSQETQYF
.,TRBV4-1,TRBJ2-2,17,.,TGCGCCAGCAGCCAAGATGTCCAGGGTGGGCGCACCGGGGAGCTGTTTTTT,CASSQDVQGGRTGELFF
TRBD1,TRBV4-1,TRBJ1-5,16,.,TGCGCCAGCAGCCAAGGGACAGGGGGCCCTTATCAGCCCCAGCATTTT,CASSQGTGGPYQPQHF
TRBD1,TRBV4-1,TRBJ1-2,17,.,TGCGCCAGCAGCCAAGCTGGGGCAGGGGGGGCCAACTATGGCTACACCTTC,CASSQAGAGGANYGYTF
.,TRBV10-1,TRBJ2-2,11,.,TGCGCCAGCAGTGCTGGCGGGGAGCTGTTTTTT,CASSAGGELFF
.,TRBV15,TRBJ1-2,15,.,TGTGCCACCAGCAGAGATCGATCAGAGATCTATGGCTACACCTTC,CATSRDRSEIYGYTF
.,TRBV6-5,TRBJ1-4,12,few,TGTGCCAGCAGATTTATCAGTGAAAAACTGTTTTTT,CASRFISEKLFF
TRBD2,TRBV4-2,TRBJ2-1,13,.,TGTGCCAGCCGGGGGACTAGCCAAAATGAGCAGTTCTTC,CASRGTSQNEQFF
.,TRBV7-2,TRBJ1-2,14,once,TGTGCCAGCAGCTTAGCCCGGGAGAACTATGGCTACACCTTC,CASSLARENYGYTF
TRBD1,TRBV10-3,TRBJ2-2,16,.,TGTGCCATCACTGACCCTGGACAGGGTGACACCGGGGAGCTGTTTTTT,CAITDPGQGDTGELFF
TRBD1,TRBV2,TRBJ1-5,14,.,TGTGCCAGCAGTCCACAGGGGCCCAATCAGCCCCAGCATTTT,CASSPQGPNQPQHF
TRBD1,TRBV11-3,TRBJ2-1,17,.,TGTGCCAGCAGCCAGACCTCGGGACAGGGGAGATACAATGAGCAGTTCTTC,CASSQTSGQGRYNEQFF
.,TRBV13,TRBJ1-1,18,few,TGTGCCAGCAGCTTGATCAGGGGCTCCCTGCCTGCGAACACTGAAGCTTTCTTT,CASSLIRGSLPANTEAFF
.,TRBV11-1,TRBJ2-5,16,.,TGTGCCAGCAGCTTAGCGACCCCCGTACGCGAAGAGACCCAGTACTTC,CASSLATPVREETQYF
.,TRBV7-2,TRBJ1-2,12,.,TGTGCCAGCAGCTTACCAGGAGGTGGCTACACCTTC,CASSLPGGGYTF
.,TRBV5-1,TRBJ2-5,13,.,TGCGCCAGCAGCGGTCTAGCTCAAGAGACCCAGTACTTC,CASSGLAQETQYF
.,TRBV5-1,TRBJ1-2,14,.,TGCGCCAGCAGCTTTGGGGGGCTCGGCTATGGCTACACCTTC,CASSFGGLGYGYTF
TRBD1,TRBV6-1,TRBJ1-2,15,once,TGTGCCAGCAGTGACCGGGACAGGGGGAGTCGAAGCTACACCTTC,CASSDRDRGSRSYTF
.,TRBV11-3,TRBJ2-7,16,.,TGTGCCAGCAGCCAAGGCAATGGGGACACCATCTACGAGCAGTACTTC,CASSQGNGDTIYEQYF
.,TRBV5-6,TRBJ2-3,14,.,TGTGCCAGCAGCCCAGGGGGGAGCACAGATACGCAGTATTTT,CASSPGGSTDTQYF
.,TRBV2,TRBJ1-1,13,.,TGTGCCAGCAACAAGGACGCAGGGACTGAAGCTTTCTTT,CASNKDAGTEAFF
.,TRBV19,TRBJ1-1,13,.,TGTGCCAGTAGTAGGGCCCGACAGCCTGAAGCTTTCTTT,CASSRARQPEAFF
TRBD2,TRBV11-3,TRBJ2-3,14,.,TGTGCCAGCAGCGTACTAGCGGTGACAGATACGCAGTATTTT,CASSVLAVTDTQYF
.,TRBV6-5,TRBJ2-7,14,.,TGTGCCAGCAGCATGATGGGACTTCCCTACGAGCAGTACTTC,CASSMMGLPYEQYF
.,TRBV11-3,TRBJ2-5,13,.,TGTGCCAGCAGCTACGAAGAATTTGACCCCCCGTACTTC,CASSYEEFDPPYF
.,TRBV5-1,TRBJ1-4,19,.,TGCGCCAGCAGCTTGGCCCTGAGGACAGCGCGTGCAACTAATGAAAAACTGTTTTTT,CASSLALRTARATNEKLFF
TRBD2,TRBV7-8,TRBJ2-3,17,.,TGTGCCAGCAGCTTACGGTGGGCGGGAGTGGGCACAGATACGCAGTATTTT,CASSLRWAGVGTDTQYF
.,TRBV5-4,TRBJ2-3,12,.,TGTGCCAGCAGCTTGGGGGTGGATACGCAGTATTTT,CASSLGVDTQYF
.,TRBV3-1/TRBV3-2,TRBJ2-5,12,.,TGTGCCAGCAGCCATGTCCAAGAGACCCAGTACTTC,CASSHVQETQYF
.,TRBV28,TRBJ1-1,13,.,TGTGCCAGCAGCAGGGAGGGCCTCTGGGGAGCTTTCTTT,CASSREGLWGAFF
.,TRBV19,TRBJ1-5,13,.,TGTGCCAGTAGTAAGGGGGAAGGTCAGCCCCAGCATTTT,CASSKGEGQPQHF
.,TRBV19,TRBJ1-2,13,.,TGTGCCAGTAGCCCCGGGTCTTCCTATGGCTACACCTTC,CASSPGSSYGYTF
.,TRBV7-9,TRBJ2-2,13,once,TGTGCCAGCAGATTAACGGGCGGTGGGGAGCTGTTTTTT,CASRLTGGGELFF
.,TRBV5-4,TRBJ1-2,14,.,TGTGCCAGCAGCAGCAGGGATGGAAACTATGGCTACACCTTC,CASSSRDGNYGYTF